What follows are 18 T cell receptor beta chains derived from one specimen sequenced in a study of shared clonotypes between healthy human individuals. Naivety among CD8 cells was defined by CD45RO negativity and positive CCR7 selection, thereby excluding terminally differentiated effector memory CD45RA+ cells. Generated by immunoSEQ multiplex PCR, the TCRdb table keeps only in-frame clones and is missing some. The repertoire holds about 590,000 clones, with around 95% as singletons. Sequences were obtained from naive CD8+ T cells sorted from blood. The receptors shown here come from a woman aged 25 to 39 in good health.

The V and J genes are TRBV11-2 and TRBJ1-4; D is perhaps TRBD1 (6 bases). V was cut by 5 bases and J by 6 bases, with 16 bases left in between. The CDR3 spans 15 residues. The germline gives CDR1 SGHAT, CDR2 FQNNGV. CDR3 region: CASSHDEAGDEKLFF. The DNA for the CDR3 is TGTGCCAGCAGCCATGACGAGGCAGGGGATGAAAAACTGTTTTTT.

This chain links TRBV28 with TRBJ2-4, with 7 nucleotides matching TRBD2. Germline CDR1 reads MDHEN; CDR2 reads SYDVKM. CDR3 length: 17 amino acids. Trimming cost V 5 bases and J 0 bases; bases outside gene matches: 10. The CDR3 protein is CASSPPAGILAKNIQYF. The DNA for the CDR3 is TGTGCCAGCAGTCCACCAGCGGGGATACTAGCCAAAAACATTCAGTACTTC.

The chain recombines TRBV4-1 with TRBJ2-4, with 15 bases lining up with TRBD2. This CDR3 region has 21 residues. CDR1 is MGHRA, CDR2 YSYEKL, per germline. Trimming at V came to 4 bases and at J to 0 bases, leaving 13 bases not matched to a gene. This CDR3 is CASSRPGGLAGGRGAKNIQYF. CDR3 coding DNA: TGCGCCAGCAGCCGACCTGGGGGACTAGCGGGAGGCCGGGGAGCCAAAAACATTCAGTACTTC.

The CDR3 region has the DNA TGTGCCAGCAACCCGATCGGACTAGCGGGCTACGAGCAGTACTTC. Translated: CASNPIGLAGYEQYF. The chain couples TRBV28 to TRBJ2-7; 11 bases fit TRBD2. Per the germline V gene, CDR1 is MDHEN and CDR2 is SYDVKM. V trimming: 7 bases; J trimming: 3 bases; junction bases outside the gene matches: 8. This CDR3 has 15 amino acids.

The CDR3 loop is CASSPEYGEQFF. The CDR3, as DNA: TGTGCCAGCAGCCCGGAGTATGGTGAGCAGTTCTTC. This chain joins TRBV5-6 and TRBJ2-1; D gene ambiguous. The CDR3 consists of 12 residues. CDR1 SGHDT and CDR2 YYEEEE come from the germline V gene. V lost 4 bases and J 9 bases, leaving 11 bases between the germline ends.

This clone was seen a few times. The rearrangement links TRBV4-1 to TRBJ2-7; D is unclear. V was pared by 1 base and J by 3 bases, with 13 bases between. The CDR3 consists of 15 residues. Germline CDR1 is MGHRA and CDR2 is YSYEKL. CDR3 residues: CASSQVAARGYEQYF. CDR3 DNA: TGCGCCAGCAGCCAAGTTGCCGCAAGAGGCTACGAGCAGTACTTC.

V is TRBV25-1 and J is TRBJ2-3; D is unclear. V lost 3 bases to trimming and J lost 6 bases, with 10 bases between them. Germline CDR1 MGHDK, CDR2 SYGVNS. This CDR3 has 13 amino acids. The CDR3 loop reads CASSDSLADTQYF. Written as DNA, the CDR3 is TGTGCCAGCAGTGATTCTCTCGCTGATACGCAGTATTTT.

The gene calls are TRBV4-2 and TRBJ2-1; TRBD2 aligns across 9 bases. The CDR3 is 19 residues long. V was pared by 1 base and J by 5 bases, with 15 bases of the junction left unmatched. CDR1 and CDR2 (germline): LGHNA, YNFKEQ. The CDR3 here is CASSQGVVPKTSGNNEQFF. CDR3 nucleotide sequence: TGTGCCAGCAGCCAAGGGGTCGTCCCGAAGACTAGCGGAAACAATGAGCAGTTCTTC.

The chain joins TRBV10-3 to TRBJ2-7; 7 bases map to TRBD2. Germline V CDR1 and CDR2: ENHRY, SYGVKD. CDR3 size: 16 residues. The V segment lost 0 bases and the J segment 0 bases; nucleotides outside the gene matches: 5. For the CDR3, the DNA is TGTGCCATCAGTGAGTCCCTCCAGCGGGACTCCTACGAGCAGTACTTC. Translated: CAISESLQRDSYEQYF.

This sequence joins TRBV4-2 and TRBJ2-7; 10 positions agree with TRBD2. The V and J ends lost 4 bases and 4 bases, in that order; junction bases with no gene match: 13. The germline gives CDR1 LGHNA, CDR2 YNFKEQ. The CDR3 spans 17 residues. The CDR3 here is CASSRTSGSELGYEQYF. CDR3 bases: TGTGCCAGCAGCCGGACTAGCGGATCTGAGCTGGGTTACGAGCAGTACTTC.

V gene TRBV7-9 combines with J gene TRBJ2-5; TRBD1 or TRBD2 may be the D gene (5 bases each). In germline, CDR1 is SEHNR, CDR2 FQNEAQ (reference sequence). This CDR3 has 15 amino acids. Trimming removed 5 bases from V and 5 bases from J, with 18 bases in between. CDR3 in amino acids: CASSGGSRGRETQYF. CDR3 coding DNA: TGTGCCAGCAGCGGAGGTTCAAGGGGTAGGGAGACCCAGTACTTC.

The CDR3 here is CASSYGSDEFF. CDR3 coding DNA: TGTGCCAGCAGTTACGGGTCCGACGAGTTTTTT. The V gene is TRBV6-6, the J gene TRBJ1-4; no reliable D call. Trimming left V 2 bases short and J 16 bases short, with 11 bases between. The germline V gene has CDR1 MNHNY and CDR2 SVGAGI (reference sequence). CDR3 length: 11 residues.

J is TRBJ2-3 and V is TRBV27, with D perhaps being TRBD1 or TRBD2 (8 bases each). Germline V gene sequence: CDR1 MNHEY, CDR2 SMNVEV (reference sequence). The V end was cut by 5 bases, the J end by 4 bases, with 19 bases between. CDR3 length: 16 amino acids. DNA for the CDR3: TGTGCCAGCAGTCTAGACAGGGGACTAGGGGCAGATACGCAGTATTTT. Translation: CASSLDRGLGADTQYF.

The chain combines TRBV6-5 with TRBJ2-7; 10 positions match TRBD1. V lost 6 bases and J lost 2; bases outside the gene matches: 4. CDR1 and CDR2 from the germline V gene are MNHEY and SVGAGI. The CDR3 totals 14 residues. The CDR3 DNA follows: TGTGCCAGCAGCCGGACAGGGGGGACCTACGAGCAGTACTTC. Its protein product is CASSRTGGTYEQYF.

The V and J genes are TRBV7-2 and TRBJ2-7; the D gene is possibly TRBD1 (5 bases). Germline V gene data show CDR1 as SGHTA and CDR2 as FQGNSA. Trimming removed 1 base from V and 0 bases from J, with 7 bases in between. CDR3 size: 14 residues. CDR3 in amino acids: CASSLVRASYEQYF. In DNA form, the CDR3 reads TGTGCCAGCAGCTTAGTCAGGGCCTCCTACGAGCAGTACTTC.

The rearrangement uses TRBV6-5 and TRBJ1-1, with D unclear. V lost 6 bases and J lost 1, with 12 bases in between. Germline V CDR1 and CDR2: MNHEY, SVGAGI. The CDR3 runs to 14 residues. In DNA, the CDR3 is TGTGCCAGCAGACCCCGGGGAGCGAACACTGAAGCTTTCTTT. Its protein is CASRPRGANTEAFF.

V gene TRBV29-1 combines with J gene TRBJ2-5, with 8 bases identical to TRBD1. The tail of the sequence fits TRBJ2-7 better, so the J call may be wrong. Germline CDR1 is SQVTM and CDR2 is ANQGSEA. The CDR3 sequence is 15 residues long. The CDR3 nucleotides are TGCAGCGTGGGAGGACAGGGAAGGAGCTCCTACGAGCAGTACTTC. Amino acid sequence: CSVGGQGRSSYEQYF.

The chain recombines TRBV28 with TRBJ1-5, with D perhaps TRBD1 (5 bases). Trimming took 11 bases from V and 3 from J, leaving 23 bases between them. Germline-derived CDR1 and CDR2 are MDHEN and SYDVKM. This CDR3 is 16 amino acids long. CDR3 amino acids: CAVLHPAGAYNQPQHF. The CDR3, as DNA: TGTGCCGTCCTTCATCCGGCCGGGGCTTACAATCAGCCCCAGCATTTT.